These 3 T cell receptor beta chains were all obtained from the same sample, sequenced in a study of vaccination effects on CD4 cells after COVID-19. These receptors' antigens are unknown. ViraFEST assay sequencing came after antigen-specific CD4+ T cells were expanded with viral peptide pools. Following culture for 9 to 11 days, CD4+ T cells were isolated. Two-dose BNT162b2 or mRNA-1273 vaccination was given to participants. Here immunoSEQ multiplex PCR was the method, and the copy in TCRdb shows in-frame clones only, minus some. The sample yields fewer than 30,000 clones, about four fifths seen once. Sequences were derived from CD4+ T cells from PBMCs cultured with HCoV-NL63 spike peptides, sampled after COVID-19 vaccination. The receptors here all came from a human donor who received a COVID-19 vaccine. Some clones in this sample may be carry-over from other donors' samples.

The chain is built from TRBV9 and TRBJ1-3; D is unresolved. The V end was cut by 0 bases, the J end by 8 bases, with 12 bases between. The CDR3 contains 14 residues. Per germline, CDR1 SGDLS and CDR2 YYNGEE. The CDR3 DNA is TGTGCCAGCAGCGTAGACAGACCCGGGGACACCATATATTTT. Its translation is CASSVDRPGDTIYF.

The chain is built from TRBV6-5 and TRBJ2-1, with TRBD1 as a possible D gene (6 bases). Trimming shortened V by 8 bases and J by 6 bases, and 20 bases separated the two germline ends. Germline lookup yields CDR1 MNHEY and CDR2 SVGAGI. The CDR3 has 15 residues. The CDR3 loop reads CASVGQGFSTNEQFF. DNA of the CDR3: TGTGCCAGCGTGGGCCAGGGGTTTTCAACCAATGAGCAGTTCTTC.

V and J are TRBV28 and TRBJ2-4; D is unresolved. The CDR3 length is 14 residues. Germline values: CDR1 MDHEN, CDR2 SYDVKM. V lost 6 bases to trimming and J lost 1 base, with 10 bases between them. CDR3 coding DNA: TGTGCCAGCAGCGCCGGTCAGGCCAAAAACATTCAGTACTTC. This gives the protein CASSAGQAKNIQYF.